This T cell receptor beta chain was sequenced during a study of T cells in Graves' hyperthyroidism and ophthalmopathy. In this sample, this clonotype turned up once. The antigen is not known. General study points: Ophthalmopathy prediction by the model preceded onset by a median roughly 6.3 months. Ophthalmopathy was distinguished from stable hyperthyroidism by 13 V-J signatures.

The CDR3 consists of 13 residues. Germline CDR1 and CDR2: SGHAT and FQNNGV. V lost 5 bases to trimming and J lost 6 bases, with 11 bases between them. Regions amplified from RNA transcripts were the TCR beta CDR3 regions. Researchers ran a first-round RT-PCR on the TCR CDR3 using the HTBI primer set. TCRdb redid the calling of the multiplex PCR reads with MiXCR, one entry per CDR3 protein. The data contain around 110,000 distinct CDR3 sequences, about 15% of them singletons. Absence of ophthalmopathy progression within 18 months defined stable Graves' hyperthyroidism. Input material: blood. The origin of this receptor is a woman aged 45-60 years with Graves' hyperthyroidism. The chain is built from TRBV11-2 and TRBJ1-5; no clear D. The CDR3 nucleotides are TGTGCCAGCAGCCGGGTCCATGGTCAGCCCCAGCATTTT. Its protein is CASSRVHGQPQHF.